The T cell receptor (beta chain) under discussion was sequenced for a study of cytomegalovirus exposure and HLA in healthy donors. Whole-study context: Later, an analysis reported that the roughly 120 validation repertoires had used the same platform as the roughly 680 first-cohort repertoires.

This clone was seen once. Its antigen remains unidentified. The germline gives CDR1 SGHVS, CDR2 FQNEAQ. The CDR3 has 13 amino acids. V lost 1 base to trimming and J lost 4 bases, with 6 bases between them. The protocol was immunoSEQ multiplex PCR, while the TCRdb copy is restricted to in-frame clones and leaves out a portion. The sample consists of some 320,000 clones, 87% of them appearing once. Study observations and caveats: Many donors shared some public TCRs, even though most TCR sequences were rare.

This rearrangement joins TRBV7-8 to TRBJ2-3; the D is unclear. The sequence was collected from a woman aged 25-40 years in good health and CMV-seropositive. Source material: PBMCs. The CDR3 is CASSLEGADTQYF. CDR3 bases: TGTGCCAGCAGCTTAGAGGGCGCAGATACGCAGTATTTT.